The clone carrying this TCR beta chain was seen a few times. Per the original methods: Amplification of reference gene primers was used by the study to estimate nucleated cell counts. Clones were sequenced by immunoSEQ multiplex PCR, and TCRdb holds only the in-frame ones, with some missing. That table supplies the V and J calls and clone size; D and trimming were determined from the DNA. The sample records approximately 90,000 clones, 87% being singletons. These data originate in a study of blood T cell repertoires in COVID-19. About the study: There were acute and convalescent COVID-19 samples, and they came from the United States, Italy and Spain. PBMCs, B-cell-depleted T cells, or T cells were the source of the cDNA or gDNA that made up the material.

V was shortened by 0 bases and J by 7 bases, with 11 bases between the two germline ends. The CDR3 runs 13 residues. Looked up from germline, CDR1 is SGHDT and CDR2 is YYEEEE. This receptor was obtained from a human donor in a cohort sampled during active COVID-19. Sequencing input: peripheral blood. V is TRBV5-6 and J is TRBJ2-7; maybe TRBD1 (6 bases). In nucleotides, the CDR3 is TGTGCCAGCAGCTTGGGGGTGGGGACAGAGCAGTACTTC. Its protein is CASSLGVGTEQYF.